A single sample is the source of the 23 T cell receptor beta chains below, sequenced in a study of cytomegalovirus exposure and HLA in healthy donors. The PCR ran on 60 Vbeta and 13 Jbeta primers. Assay: immunoSEQ multiplex PCR; the TCRdb copy retains only in-frame clones and omits some. The sample includes about 95,000 clones, around 70% of them seen just once. Sample: PBMCs. Source of these receptors: a woman in her forties or fifties in good health and CMV-seropositive.

This clone showed up just a few times. The gene calls are TRBV12-5 and TRBJ1-3; 7 bases are shared with TRBD1. The CDR3 loop spans 16 amino acids. Germline lookup yields CDR1 LGHNT and CDR2 FRNRAP. The V gene end was trimmed by 0 bases and the J gene end by 6 bases; junction bases not matched to a gene: 8. CDR3 in amino acids: CASGLVHGGTANTIYF. CDR3 nucleotides: TGTGCTAGTGGTTTGGTTCATGGGGGGACAGCAAACACCATATATTTT.

The V call is TRBV7-3, the J call TRBJ2-2, with D possibly TRBD2 on 6 matching bases. Germline lookup yields CDR1 SGHTA and CDR2 FQGTGA. The CDR3 is 16 amino acids. The germline V and J ends were trimmed by 1 base and 0 bases, with 9 bases remaining between them. The CDR3 loop reads CASSLNSGANTGELFF. In nucleotides, the CDR3 is TGTGCCAGCAGCTTAAATAGCGGCGCGAACACCGGGGAGCTGTTTTTT.

The rearrangement joins TRBV5-6 to TRBJ1-3; D uncertain. Germline CDR1 SGHDT, CDR2 YYEEEE. There are 13 residues in the CDR3. V was cut by 4 bases and J by 0 bases, with 5 bases left in between. The CDR3 DNA sequence: TGTGCCAGCAGCCGTTACTCTGGAAACACCATATATTTT. It is translated as CASSRYSGNTIYF.

This sequence joins TRBV5-5 and TRBJ1-4; no firm D call. The CDR3 has 15 amino acids. Germline CDR1 reads SGHKS; CDR2 reads YYEKEE (reference sequence). The V end lost 1 base, the J end lost 8 bases, and 15 bases lay between the germline ends. The CDR3 sequence: CASSLLVSKREKLFF. DNA of the CDR3: TGTGCCAGCAGCTTGCTTGTGAGTAAGAGGGAAAAACTGTTTTTT.

V gene TRBV11-1 combines with J gene TRBJ2-5, with D possibly TRBD2 on 5 matching bases. From germline, CDR1 is SGHAT and CDR2 FQDESV (reference sequence). The CDR3 has 16 amino acids. V lost 5 bases to trimming and J lost 7 bases, with 23 bases between them. Here the CDR3 reads CASSPWVGVDAGTQYF. The CDR3 DNA follows: TGTGCCAGCAGCCCTTGGGTCGGGGTCGACGCTGGGACCCAGTACTTC.

The V call is TRBV6-5, the J call TRBJ1-6; D gene unclear. Deletions cut 5 bases from V and 7 bases from J, with 9 bases between. The CDR3 consists of 13 residues. Per the germline V gene, CDR1 is MNHEY and CDR2 is SVGAGI. The chain's CDR3 is CASSTLQNSPLHF. The DNA for the CDR3 is TGTGCCAGCAGTACTCTTCAAAATTCACCCCTCCACTTT.

The rearrangement uses TRBV28 and TRBJ2-4; D ambiguous. V was pared by 5 bases and J by 4 bases, with 27 bases between. The CDR3 is 19 residues long. Germline V gene sequence: CDR1 MDHEN, CDR2 SYDVKM. The CDR3 region is CASSRRSFLQTNLKNIQYF. The CDR3 nucleotides are TGTGCCAGCAGTCGCCGCAGCTTTCTTCAAACTAACTTAAAAAACATTCAGTACTTC.

The DNA for the CDR3 is TGTGCCAGCCAGGGGGACAGGGAGAAGCCCCAGCATTTT. This encodes CASQGDREKPQHF. The chain joins TRBV2 to TRBJ1-5, with 9 positions matching TRBD1. The germline V gene encodes CDR1 SNHLY and CDR2 FYNNEI. The CDR3 loop spans 13 amino acids. J was trimmed by 8 bases and V by 8 bases; bases with no gene match: 7.

This chain joins TRBV19 and TRBJ2-5; 9 bases agree with TRBD1. The length of the CDR3 is 16 residues. The J segment lost 4 bases and the V segment lost 5 bases, leaving 11 bases of the junction unmatched. Germline V lookup: CDR1 LNHDA, CDR2 SQIVND (reference sequence). The chain's CDR3 is CASSQPATGGGETQYF. CDR3 bases: TGTGCCAGTAGTCAGCCGGCTACAGGGGGCGGAGAGACCCAGTACTTC. Complete variable domain (other parts from reference TRBV19 and TRBJ2-5): DGGITQSPKYLFRKEGQNVTLSCEQNLNHDAMYWYRQDPGQGLRLIYYSQIVNDFQKGDIAEGYSVSREKKESFPLTVTSAQKNPTAFYLCASSQPATGGGETQYFGPGTRLLVL.

The rearrangement joins TRBV18 to TRBJ1-4; 8 nucleotides agree with TRBD1. J lost 8 bases, V lost 3 bases, and 5 bases had no gene match. CDR1 is KGHSH, CDR2 LQKENI, per germline. CDR3 size: 14 residues. The CDR3 DNA sequence: TGTGCCAGCTCACCTGGGGACAGGAGGGAAAAACTGTTTTTT. This sequence encodes CASSPGDRREKLFF. Based on the CDR3 plus reference TRBV18 and TRBJ1-4, the full variable domain is NAGVMQNPRHLVRRRGQEARLRCSPMKGHSHVYWYRQLPEEGLKFMVYLQKENIIDESGMPKERFSAEFPKEGPSILRIQQVVRGDSAAYFCASSPGDRREKLFFGSGTQLSVL.

The chain recombines TRBV13 with TRBJ2-7, with 7 bases matching TRBD2. CDR3 length: 15 amino acids. V lost 3 bases to trimming and J lost 1 base; unmatched junction nucleotides: 6. CDR1 is PRHDT, CDR2 FYEKMQ, per germline (reference sequence). CDR3 coding DNA: TGTGCCAGCAGCTTTTTTGAGCGGGAATCCTACGAGCAGTACTTC. Its translation is CASSFFERESYEQYF.

The rearrangement links TRBV6-5 to TRBJ2-7; 7 nucleotides line up with TRBD2. V lost 2 bases to trimming and J lost 0 bases; unmatched junction nucleotides: 7. The CDR3 is 16 residues long. CDR1 is MNHEY, CDR2 SVGAGI, per germline. The CDR3 DNA sequence: TGTGCCAGCAGTTACGCAGCGGGGTCAAGCTCCTACGAGCAGTACTTC. It is translated as CASSYAAGSSSYEQYF.

This chain connects TRBV7-9 to TRBJ2-5, with 9 nucleotides matching TRBD1. This CDR3 contains 14 residues. The V and J ends lost 8 bases and 2 bases, in that order; junction bases with no gene match: 6. CDR1 is SEHNR and CDR2 is FQNEAQ in the germline V gene (reference sequence). The CDR3 nucleotides read TGTGCCAGCGTACCCGGGACAGGGCAAGAGACCCAGTACTTC. It specifies CASVPGTGQETQYF.

The chain combines TRBV5-1 with TRBJ1-3, with TRBD1 matching over 8 bases. The CDR3 runs 16 residues. The V gene's germline CDR1 is SGHRS and CDR2 YFSETQ. The junction had 10 bases not matched to a gene; V was cut back by 4 bases and J by 4 bases. The CDR3 coding sequence is TGCGCCAGCAGCCTGGATGACAGGGGTAACGGAAACACCATATATTTT. It yields the protein CASSLDDRGNGNTIYF.

This chain uses TRBV4-2 with TRBJ2-1, with D maybe TRBD2 (5 bases). The CDR3 totals 16 residues. V gave up 0 bases and J gave up 3 bases, with 12 bases separating them. Germline V gives CDR1 LGHNA, CDR2 YNFKEQ. The CDR3 loop is CASSQEGIGSYNEQFF. Written as DNA, the CDR3 is TGTGCCAGCAGCCAAGAGGGGATTGGGAGCTACAATGAGCAGTTCTTC.

This clone was observed once. The rearrangement joins TRBV19 to TRBJ1-1; perhaps TRBD1 as D (5 bases). CDR3 size: 14 residues. Trimming shortened V by 3 bases and J by 5 bases, and 13 bases separated the two germline ends. CDR1 and CDR2 (germline): LNHDA, SQIVND (reference sequence). This CDR3 is CASSIGGAPTEAFF. The CDR3 bases are TGTGCCAGTAGTATTGGTGGGGCTCCGACTGAAGCTTTCTTT.

V gene TRBV5-1 combines with J gene TRBJ2-3; D gene ambiguous. The V end lost 4 bases, the J end lost 2 bases, and 8 bases lay between the germline ends. The germline V gene has CDR1 SGHRS and CDR2 YFSETQ. The CDR3 runs to 13 residues. CDR3 amino acids: CASSVSLTDTQYF. The CDR3 DNA reads as TGCGCCAGCAGCGTGAGCCTCACAGATACGCAGTATTTT.

The chain has TRBV6-1 and TRBJ2-7; 7 bases line up with TRBD2. The germline V gene has CDR1 MNHNS and CDR2 SASEGT. The CDR3 is made up of 15 amino acids. V lost 4 bases and J lost 2; bases outside the gene matches: 8. The CDR3 coding sequence is TGTGCCAGCAGTGTAAATGGCGGGAGCACCTACGAGCAGTACTTC. Amino acids: CASSVNGGSTYEQYF.

The chain joins TRBV7-9 to TRBJ2-4; tentatively, D is TRBD1 (6 bases). Looked up from germline, CDR1 is SEHNR and CDR2 is FQNEAQ (reference sequence). V lost 5 bases and J 6 bases, leaving 11 bases between the germline ends. CDR3 length equals 13 residues. CDR3 sequence reads: CASSRRGGNIQYF. The CDR3 bases are TGTGCCAGCAGCAGAAGAGGGGGAAACATTCAGTACTTC.

Concerning this clone itself: This specimen includes other DNA sequences encoding the same CDR3. This chain connects TRBV19 to TRBJ2-4, with 7 bases fitting TRBD1. The CDR3 is made up of 18 amino acids. J gave up 0 bases and V 4 bases, and 12 bases lay outside the gene matches. In germline, CDR1 is LNHDA, CDR2 SQIVND (reference sequence). DNA for the CDR3: TGTGCCAGTAGTACGGGACAGAGCCCCAACCTAGCCAAAAACATTCAGTACTTC. Translation gives CASSTGQSPNLAKNIQYF.

This clone appeared once. CDR3 sequence: CASSSVLQGANYGYTF. CDR3 in DNA: TGCGCCAGCAGCTCGGTCCTACAGGGGGCGAACTATGGCTACACCTTC. V gene TRBV5-1 combines with J gene TRBJ1-2; 9 bases fit TRBD1. Germline-derived CDR1 and CDR2 are SGHRS and YFSETQ. The CDR3 runs to 16 residues. V gave up 3 bases and J gave up 2 bases; unmatched junction bases: 8.

The table lists this clone with a few counts. The rearrangement joins TRBV2 to TRBJ2-3; D call uncertain. CDR3 length equals 15 residues. The V gene lost 7 bases and the J gene lost 0 bases, with 14 bases spanning the gap. Per germline, CDR1 SNHLY and CDR2 FYNNEI. Here the CDR3 reads CASKELEWSTDTQYF. The CDR3 nucleotides read TGTGCCAGCAAGGAGCTCGAGTGGAGCACAGATACGCAGTATTTT. Full variable domain (missing parts from reference TRBV2 and TRBJ2-3): EPEVTQTPSHQVTQMGQEVILRCVPISNHLYFYWYRQILGQKVEFLVSFYNNEISEKSEIFDDQFSVERPDGSNFTLKIRSTKLEDSAMYFCASKELEWSTDTQYFGPGTRLTVL.

This chain links TRBV4-2 with TRBJ2-3; the D gene is possibly TRBD2 (6 bases). Trimming pared 4 bases from V and 4 bases from J, leaving 9 bases between. The CDR3 extends over 13 amino acids. Germline V gene sequence: CDR1 LGHNA, CDR2 YNFKEQ. CDR3 in DNA: TGTGCCAGCAGCCCCCGGGACTCAGATACGCAGTATTTT. Translated: CASSPRDSDTQYF.